This T cell receptor beta chain is from a study of beta chain features in type 1 diabetes. The CDR3 covers 15 residues. Germline loops: CDR1 SGHAT, CDR2 FQNNGV. The ends lost 5 bases at V and 4 bases at J; junction bases unmatched: 8. All of the isolated RNA was reverse transcribed, so expressed TCRB transcripts were sequenced. Here immunoSEQ multiplex PCR was the method, and the copy in TCRdb shows in-frame clones only, minus some. Among 300,000 to 350,000 clones listed, 14% were seen once. The TCR was taken from a man younger than 45 in good health. V usage is TRBV11-2 and J usage is TRBJ1-1, with 9 bases aligning to TRBD1. The sequencing input was central memory CD4+ T cells from blood. The chain's CDR3 is CASSLPGQGSTEAFF. CDR3 DNA sequence: TGTGCCAGCAGCCTACCTGGACAGGGGAGCACTGAAGCTTTCTTT.